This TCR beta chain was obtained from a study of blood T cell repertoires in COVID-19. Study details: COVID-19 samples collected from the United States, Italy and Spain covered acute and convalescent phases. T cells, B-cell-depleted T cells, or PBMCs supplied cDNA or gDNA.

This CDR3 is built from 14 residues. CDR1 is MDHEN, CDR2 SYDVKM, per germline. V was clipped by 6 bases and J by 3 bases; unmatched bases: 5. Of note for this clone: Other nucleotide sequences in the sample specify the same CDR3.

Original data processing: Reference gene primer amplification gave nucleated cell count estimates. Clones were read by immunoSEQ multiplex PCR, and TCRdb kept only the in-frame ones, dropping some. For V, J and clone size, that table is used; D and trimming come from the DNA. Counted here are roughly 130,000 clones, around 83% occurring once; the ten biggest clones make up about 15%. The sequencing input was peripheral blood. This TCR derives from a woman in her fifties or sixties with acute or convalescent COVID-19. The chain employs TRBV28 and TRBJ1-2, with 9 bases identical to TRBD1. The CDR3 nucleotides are TGTGCCAGCAGCACTAGACAGGGGGACTATGGCTACACCTTC. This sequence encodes CASSTRQGDYGYTF.